The subject of this entry is one TCR beta chain. The data are from a study of metastatic and nonmetastatic thyroid tumors. Study as a whole: The study looked at repertoires side by side in blood and in tumor or nodule tissue from malignant and benign thyroid patients.

TCRdb used MiXCR to call clones anew from the PCR reads. The sample records about 20,000 clones, roughly an eighth being singletons. Trimming at V came to 5 bases and at J to 0 bases, leaving 4 bases not matched to a gene. Germline lookup yields CDR1 MDHEN and CDR2 SYDVKM. The CDR3 runs 15 residues. Thyroid surgery was preceded by no treatment in any patient. The chain uses TRBV28 and TRBJ2-1, with 7 bases aligning to TRBD2. Sequencing used blood. The sequence was collected from a male donor with papillary thyroid cancer or a benign thyroid nodule (not recorded which). Some clones in this sample may be carry-over from other donors' samples. The CDR3 bases are TGTGCCAGCAGTCTAGCGGATAGCTCCTACAATGAGCAGTTCTTC. Encoded protein: CASSLADSSYNEQFF.